One and the same sample provided the 29 T cell receptor beta chains below, sequenced in a study of post-analysis software for immune sequencing data. Study-level results: When patients were compared with controls, about 5 TRBV segments were more frequent, TRBV5-6, TRBV5-1 and TRBV20-1 among them.

Their cognate antigens are unknown. Carried by the TCR beta cDNA libraries were unique molecular identifiers. Using its own MiXCR run on the PCR reads, TCRdb lists one record per CDR3 protein. The sample yields about 380,000 distinct CDR3 sequences, less than 35% seen once. The sample comprised blood. These receptors were collected from a girl aged 5 to 17 with multiple sclerosis.

This clonotype was seen a handful of times. The chain couples TRBV7-3 to TRBJ2-2; tentative D call: TRBD2 (6 bases). V was clipped by 2 bases and J by 7 bases, with 8 bases between them. The CDR3 runs 13 residues. Germline V gene sequence: CDR1 SGHTA, CDR2 FQGTGA. The CDR3 reads CASSLGGGGELFF. The CDR3, as DNA: TGTGCCAGCAGCTTAGGGGGAGGCGGGGAGCTGTTTTTT.

This clonotype was counted once. The rearrangement uses TRBV7-8 and TRBJ2-5; 15 bases agree with TRBD2. With 0 bases clipped from V and 5 bases from J, the junction kept 4 bases outside the gene matches. Germline V CDR1 and CDR2: SGHVS, FQNEAQ. The CDR3 has 17 residues. In DNA, the CDR3 is TGTGCCAGCAGCTTAGCGGGGACTAGCGGGGGGTGGGAGACCCAGTACTTC. This encodes CASSLAGTSGGWETQYF.

The V and J genes are TRBV5-1 and TRBJ2-5; D not resolved. The V gene's germline CDR1 is SGHRS and CDR2 YFSETQ. The V end was cut by 4 bases, the J end by 1 base, with 8 bases between. The CDR3 runs to 13 residues. CDR3 protein: CASSRGSQETQYF. The CDR3 bases are TGCGCCAGCAGCCGCGGATCCCAAGAGACCCAGTACTTC.

The chain employs TRBV20-1 and TRBJ1-5; tentative D call: TRBD1 (6 bases). There are 15 residues in the CDR3. The V gene's germline CDR1 is DFQATT and CDR2 SNEGSKA (reference sequence). The V end lost 6 bases, the J end lost 0 bases, and 15 bases lay between the germline ends. CDR3 protein: CSAERTGLSNQPQHF. CDR3 nucleotides: TGCAGTGCAGAACGAACAGGGCTTAGCAATCAGCCCCAGCATTTT.

This rearrangement joins TRBV28 to TRBJ1-5; 8 nucleotides align to TRBD1. V trimming: 3 bases; J trimming: 7 bases; junction bases outside the gene matches: 11. The CDR3 covers 16 residues. Germline V lookup: CDR1 MDHEN, CDR2 SYDVKM. The CDR3 coding sequence is TGTGCCAGCAGTTTGGCAGGGGGCGGTAACGGGCAGCCCCAGCATTTT. Translated, it gives CASSLAGGGNGQPQHF.

This clonotype appeared a few times. The rearrangement links TRBV5-4 to TRBJ2-4; TRBD2 matches at 7 bases. Judging by the DNA end, TRBJ2-7 fits better; the J call may be wrong. Germline CDR1 SGHNT, CDR2 YYREEE (reference sequence). This CDR3 spans 15 amino acids. In DNA form, the CDR3 reads TGTGCCAGCAGCTTGGGGGGGGGTAAGGTCGACGAGCAGTACTTC. It yields the protein CASSLGGGKVDEQYF.

The chain uses TRBV12-3 or TRBV12-4 and TRBJ1-2, with D possibly being TRBD1 (5 bases). The CDR3 length is 12 residues. The ends were cut back, 6 bases at V and 7 bases at J, with 12 bases in the middle. The CDR3 spells CASSERGAGYTF. As DNA, the CDR3 is TGTGCCAGCAGCGAAAGGGGAGCTGGCTACACCTTC.

This chain's CDR3 is CATSPTDRVAYEQYF. CDR3 bases: TGTGCCACCAGCCCTACCGACAGGGTGGCCTACGAGCAGTACTTC. V usage is TRBV15 and J usage is TRBJ2-7, with 7 bases lining up with TRBD1. This CDR3 is built from 15 residues. Per germline, CDR1 LNHNV and CDR2 YYDKDF (reference sequence). The junction had 9 bases not matched to a gene; V was cut back by 5 bases and J by 2 bases.

The chain uses TRBV5-1 and TRBJ2-5; D not certain. The CDR3 is made up of 15 amino acids. Trimming took 4 bases from V and 1 from J, leaving 14 bases between them. The germline V gene encodes CDR1 SGHRS and CDR2 YFSETQ. CDR3 in amino acids: CASSLGRQTQETQYF. The DNA for the CDR3 is TGCGCCAGCAGCCTCGGCCGGCAGACCCAAGAGACCCAGTACTTC.

As regards this clonotype: A clone one base away is much larger, so this may be a read error. The CDR3 DNA reads TGCGCCAGCAGCTCGACCAGCGGTCTGCCGGGTACGCAGTATTTT. It encodes CASSSTSGLPGTQYF. The chain links TRBV5-1 to TRBJ2-3; tentative D call: TRBD2 (5 bases). The CDR3 has 15 residues. The V gene lost 3 bases and the J gene lost 8 bases, with 19 bases spanning the gap. Looked up from germline, CDR1 is SGHRS and CDR2 is YFSETQ.

A note on this clonotype: The junction departs from germline at one end; a sequencing error may be responsible. This chain joins TRBV7-2 and TRBJ1-2; 9 bases match TRBD1. Germline CDR1 reads SGHTA; CDR2 reads FQGNSA. This CDR3 comprises 16 residues. The CDR3 loop is CANSLAPGQGDYGYTF. CDR3 nucleotide sequence: TGTGCCAACAGCTTAGCGCCGGGACAGGGTGACTATGGCTACACCTTC. The variable domain in full, with the rest retrieved from reference TRBV7-2 and TRBJ1-2, is GAGVSQSPSNKVTEKGKDVELRCDPISGHTALYWYRQSLGQGLEFLIYFQGNSAPDKSGLPSDRFSAERTGGSVSTLTIQRTQQEDSAVYLCANSLAPGQGDYGYTFGSGTRLTVV.

The chain has TRBV10-2 and TRBJ1-2; weak D call: TRBD1 (5 bases). The CDR3 runs 14 residues. The V end was cut by 6 bases, the J end by 2 bases, with 13 bases between. Germline V gene data show CDR1 as WSHSY and CDR2 as SAAADI. In DNA form, the CDR3 reads TGCGCCAGCAGAGTTGGGGGAGGGAACTATGGCTACACCTTC. Translation gives CASRVGGGNYGYTF.

The chain couples TRBV4-1 to TRBJ2-2; the match to TRBD1 covers 7 bases. The CDR3 is 16 residues long. V shed 3 bases, J shed 0 bases, and the junction held 4 bases outside the gene matches. Per the germline V gene, CDR1 is MGHRA and CDR2 is YSYEKL. The CDR3 region is CASSHPTGTNTGELFF. As DNA, the CDR3 is TGCGCCAGCAGCCACCCGACAGGGACGAACACCGGGGAGCTGTTTTTT.

This clonotype occurred a few times. This rearrangement joins TRBV6-4 to TRBJ2-1, with 12 nucleotides matching TRBD2. There are 14 residues in the CDR3. Looked up from germline, CDR1 is MRHNA and CDR2 is SNTAGT. The V gene end was trimmed by 2 bases and the J gene end by 13 bases; junction bases not matched to a gene: 6. The CDR3 nucleotides read TGTGCCAGCAGTGACGATCTAGCGGGGGGGCCACAGTTCTTC. The encoded protein is CASSDDLAGGPQFF.

The J gene is TRBJ2-5, the V gene TRBV12-3 or TRBV12-4; TRBD2 aligns across 7 bases. The V segment lost 1 base and the J segment 7 bases; nucleotides outside the gene matches: 12. The CDR3 sequence is 16 residues long. CDR3 coding DNA: TGTGCCAGCAGTTTAGATGGGGGGGGACCTTCGGGGACCCAGTACTTC. Its translation is CASSLDGGGPSGTQYF.

The chain employs TRBV4-1 and TRBJ1-1; D is unresolved. The CDR3 extends over 14 amino acids. Between the trimmed V and J ends, which lost 1 base and 5 bases, there was a span of 11 bases. The V gene's germline CDR1 is MGHRA and CDR2 YSYEKL. The DNA of the CDR3 is TGCGCCAGCAGCCAAGGGGAACTTAGTACTGAAGCTTTCTTT. This sequence encodes CASSQGELSTEAFF.

As regards this clonotype: One end of the junction does not line up with germline, which may come from a read error. V usage is TRBV7-9 and J usage is TRBJ2-4; TRBD2 matches 9 bases. CDR1 and CDR2 (germline): SEHNR, FQNEAQ (reference sequence). This CDR3 spans 19 amino acids. Here the CDR3 reads CASSPQRGDSGLAKNIQYF. In DNA, the CDR3 is TGCGCCAGCAGCCCACAGCGGGGGGACTCCGGACTAGCCAAAAACATTCAGTACTTC.

The V gene is TRBV6-2 or TRBV6-3, the J gene TRBJ2-7; D is possibly TRBD1 or TRBD2 (5 bases each). Germline CDR1 and CDR2: MNHEY and SVGEGT. This CDR3 spans 14 amino acids. V was trimmed by 0 bases and J by 2 bases, leaving 8 bases between them. The CDR3 reads CASSYSRGPYEQYF. The CDR3 region has the DNA TGTGCCAGCAGTTACTCACGGGGCCCCTACGAGCAGTACTTC.

This clonotype was observed at least ten times. This sequence joins TRBV20-1 and TRBJ2-7; maybe TRBD1 (6 bases). CDR3 size: 13 residues. Trimming stripped 8 bases from V and 0 bases from J, with 14 bases between. CDR1 is DFQATT, CDR2 SNEGSKA, per germline (reference sequence). CDR3 amino acids: CSSKGTSSYEQYF. The CDR3 region has the DNA TGCAGTTCAAAGGGGACATCCTCCTACGAGCAGTACTTC.

In this sample, this clonotype turned up once. V gene TRBV9 combines with J gene TRBJ2-1; 10 nucleotides align to TRBD1. Germline CDR1 and CDR2: SGDLS and YYNGEE. With V trimmed by 4 bases and J by 8 bases, 6 bases remained unmatched. The CDR3 has 14 amino acids. The CDR3 spells CASSPRTGGYEQFF. The DNA for the CDR3 is TGTGCCAGCAGCCCAAGGACAGGGGGATATGAGCAGTTCTTC.

This clonotype has a handful of counts. This chain joins TRBV6-5 and TRBJ1-4; a weak D match, TRBD1 (5 bases). CDR3 length: 15 residues. Per germline, CDR1 MNHEY and CDR2 SVGAGI. Trimming removed 6 bases from V and 0 bases from J, with 11 bases in between. This chain's CDR3 is CASRPPGATNEKLFF. The CDR3 DNA reads TGTGCCAGCAGACCCCCGGGGGCAACTAATGAAAAACTGTTTTTT.

The table lists this clonotype with a few counts. The genes are TRBV20-1 and TRBJ1-2; D remains unclear. The CDR3 has 11 amino acids. Germline CDR1 is DFQATT and CDR2 is SNEGSKA (reference sequence). V gave up 6 bases and J gave up 3 bases, with 8 bases separating them. The chain's CDR3 is CSAPVHYGYTF. The CDR3 DNA sequence: TGCAGTGCCCCGGTTCACTATGGCTACACCTTC.

V gene TRBV12-3 or TRBV12-4 combines with J gene TRBJ2-2, with TRBD1 identical over 7 bases. This CDR3 contains 14 residues. After removal of 4 bases from V and 3 bases from J, the junction contained 2 bases not matched to a gene. The CDR3 is CASSWGTDTGELFF. The CDR3 bases are TGTGCCAGCAGTTGGGGGACAGACACCGGGGAGCTGTTTTTT.

The V gene is TRBV20-1, the J gene TRBJ1-5; possibly TRBD1 for D (6 bases). This CDR3 is built from 14 residues. Per germline, CDR1 DFQATT and CDR2 SNEGSKA (reference sequence). V was clipped by 5 bases and J by 4 bases, with 15 bases between them. CDR3 sequence: CSAWRGGPNQPQHF. The CDR3 DNA sequence: TGCAGTGCTTGGAGGGGGGGGCCGAATCAGCCCCAGCATTTT.

With respect to this clonotype: It may be a read error: a sequence one base away is much more abundant. The genes are TRBV6-5 and TRBJ2-6; TRBD1 is a possible D gene (5 bases). The CDR3 covers 15 residues. CDR1 and CDR2 (germline): MNHEY, SVGAGI. Written as DNA, the CDR3 is TGTGCCAGCAGTTACAAAGGCTCTGGGGCCAACGTCCCGACTTTC. It codes for CASSYKGSGANVPTF.

There are a few counts of this clonotype. The V call is TRBV5-6, the J call TRBJ2-1; 11 nucleotides align to TRBD1. The CDR3 spans 16 residues. V gave up 3 bases and J gave up 1 base; unmatched junction bases: 3. The V gene's germline CDR1 is SGHDT and CDR2 YYEEEE. The CDR3 sequence is CASSSGQGGSYNEQFF. DNA of the CDR3: TGTGCCAGCAGCTCGGGACAGGGGGGGTCCTACAATGAGCAGTTCTTC.

The rearrangement joins TRBV12-3 or TRBV12-4 to TRBJ1-3; the match to TRBD1 covers 7 bases. The CDR3 covers 17 residues. V trimming: 0 bases; J trimming: 0 bases; junction bases outside the gene matches: 5. CDR3 sequence: CASSLATGTASGNTIYF. As DNA, the CDR3 is TGTGCCAGCAGTTTAGCCACCGGGACAGCCTCTGGAAACACCATATATTTT.

This clonotype was recorded a few times. The V gene is TRBV20-1, the J gene TRBJ2-3; 7 nucleotides match TRBD2. The length of the CDR3 is 14 residues. Germline lookup yields CDR1 DFQATT and CDR2 SNEGSKA (reference sequence). J lost 1 base, V lost 2 bases, and 3 bases had no gene match. CDR3 in amino acids: CSARWGGGTDTQYF. The CDR3, as DNA: TGCAGTGCTAGATGGGGGGGGGGCACAGATACGCAGTATTTT.

The chain employs TRBV5-1 and TRBJ2-1, with D possibly being TRBD1 (7 bases). Germline CDR1 and CDR2: SGHRS and YFSETQ. Trimming pared 4 bases from V and 8 bases from J, leaving 19 bases between. This CDR3 contains 15 residues. DNA of the CDR3: TGCGCCAGCAGCACGAGACAGGGAGGTGAGCATGAGCAGTTCTTC. Its protein product is CASSTRQGGEHEQFF.